The 13 T cell receptor beta chains below come from one sample, sequenced in a study of cytomegalovirus exposure and HLA in healthy donors. TCRdb keeps only in-frame clones here, not all; method: immunoSEQ multiplex PCR. The profile shows 65,000 to 95,000 clones, approximately 95% of them singletons. Material: PBMCs. These receptors all come from a young man in good health and CMV-seronegative.

The chain is built from TRBV29-1 and TRBJ1-1; D not certain. CDR3 length: 10 amino acids. Germline CDR1 and CDR2: SQVTM and ANQGSEA. The CDR3 loop reads CSPFFTEAFF. The CDR3 DNA reads TGCAGTCCATTTTTCACTGAAGCTTTCTTT.

The V call is TRBV29-1, the J call TRBJ1-2, with 7 bases lining up with TRBD1. CDR3 length equals 13 residues. Germline V gene sequence: CDR1 SQVTM, CDR2 ANQGSEA. V lost 6 bases and J lost 1; bases outside the gene matches: 5. In DNA, the CDR3 is TGCAGCGTCGGGACAGCGAATAACTATGGCTACACCTTC. Translated: CSVGTANNYGYTF.

V usage is TRBV5-1 and J usage is TRBJ2-7; D is possibly TRBD2 (7 bases). This CDR3 is 15 amino acids long. V lost 4 bases, J lost 4 bases, and 18 bases lay in between. Germline loops: CDR1 SGHRS, CDR2 YFSETQ. The CDR3 nucleotides are TGCGCCAGCAGCCTGAGGGGGACTATTCGATACGAGCAGTACTTC. Encoded protein: CASSLRGTIRYEQYF. The full variable domain, in which reference TRBV5-1 and TRBJ2-7 provide the parts outside the CDR3, is KAGVTQTPRYLIKTRGQQVTLSCSPISGHRSVSWYQQTPGQGLQFLFEYFSETQRNKGNFPGRFSGRQFSNSRSEMNVSTLELGDSALYLCASSLRGTIRYEQYFGPGTRLTVT.

This clone was recorded once. The genes are TRBV9 and TRBJ2-2; TRBD1 agrees at 9 bases. Germline CDR1 and CDR2: SGDLS and YYNGEE. J lost 4 bases, V lost 3 bases, and 4 bases had no gene match. This CDR3 is 15 amino acids long. CDR3 loop: CASSGGTGSTGELFF. The CDR3 nucleotides read TGTGCCAGCAGCGGGGGGACAGGGTCCACCGGGGAGCTGTTTTTT.

The chain couples TRBV5-1 to TRBJ2-7; D perhaps matches TRBD1 (5 bases). Germline lookup yields CDR1 SGHRS and CDR2 YFSETQ. The CDR3 has 15 residues. The V end lost 4 bases, the J end lost 0 bases, and 14 bases lay between the germline ends. CDR3 DNA sequence: TGCGCCAGCAGCACGGACACGTTAAGCTCCTACGAGCAGTACTTC. Translating it yields CASSTDTLSSYEQYF.

This chain uses TRBV7-9 with TRBJ2-3; D gene uncertain. The V end was cut by 5 bases, the J end by 0 bases, with 9 bases between. This CDR3 spans 14 amino acids. Germline CDR1 reads SEHNR; CDR2 reads FQNEAQ (reference sequence). CDR3: CASSLGTSTDTQYF. DNA for the CDR3: TGTGCCAGCAGCCTAGGAACTAGCACAGATACGCAGTATTTT.

The chain combines TRBV2 with TRBJ2-3; tentative D call: TRBD2 (5 bases). The CDR3 contains 13 residues. Germline assignment: CDR1 SNHLY and CDR2 FYNNEI. Trimming stripped 5 bases from V and 3 bases from J, with 9 bases between. The CDR3 sequence: CASSRTRTDTQYF. For the CDR3, the DNA is TGTGCCAGCAGTAGAACTAGAACAGATACGCAGTATTTT.

J is TRBJ2-3 and V is TRBV30; D is possibly TRBD1 (6 bases). Germline CDR1 is GTSNPN and CDR2 is SVGIG (reference sequence). The CDR3 is 14 residues long. Trimming pared 3 bases from V and 8 bases from J, leaving 18 bases between. The CDR3 DNA is TGTGCCTGGAGCAGGACAGTTGGGACCGGTACGCAGTATTTT. Translated: CAWSRTVGTGTQYF.

The chain carries TRBV30 and TRBJ1-1; 7 nucleotides agree with TRBD1. The J segment lost 4 bases and the V segment lost 2 bases, leaving 4 bases of the junction unmatched. The CDR3 is 13 amino acids. The germline V gene encodes CDR1 GTSNPN and CDR2 SVGIG (reference sequence). The CDR3 nucleotides read TGTGCCTGGAGTAGTCAGGGGGGCACTGAAGCTTTCTTT. It codes for CAWSSQGGTEAFF.

This clone showed up just once. The genes are TRBV19 and TRBJ2-3, with a weak D call TRBD2 (5 bases). The germline V gene has CDR1 LNHDA and CDR2 SQIVND (reference sequence). Trimming cost V 6 bases and J 8 bases, with 12 bases left between them. The CDR3 runs 12 residues. CDR3 sequence reads: CASSTGVGTQYF. The DNA for the CDR3 is TGTGCCAGTAGCACCGGGGTCGGTACGCAGTATTTT.

The chain recombines TRBV13 with TRBJ2-7; 7 bases map to TRBD1. The V and J ends lost 4 bases and 6 bases, in that order; junction bases with no gene match: 6. Germline loops: CDR1 PRHDT, CDR2 FYEKMQ (reference sequence). The CDR3 sequence is 13 residues long. CDR3 DNA: TGTGCCAGCAGCTGGTCGACAGGGTCCGAGCAGTACTTC. The encoded protein is CASSWSTGSEQYF.

The V call is TRBV27, the J call TRBJ1-1; 7 bases agree with TRBD1. The V and J ends lost 4 bases and 8 bases, in that order; junction bases with no gene match: 4. Germline-derived CDR1 and CDR2 are MNHEY and SMNVEV (reference sequence). This CDR3 has 12 amino acids. CDR3 amino acids: CASSYTGAEAFF. Written as DNA, the CDR3 is TGTGCCAGCAGTTACACAGGGGCCGAAGCTTTCTTT.

This clone was found once. The rearrangement links TRBV27 to TRBJ2-7; TRBD1 matches at 9 bases. The CDR3 runs to 13 residues. Germline V gives CDR1 MNHEY, CDR2 SMNVEV (reference sequence). V shed 4 bases and J 5 bases; nucleotides not matched to a gene: 3. The CDR3 loop is CASSSDRGHEQYF. The CDR3 DNA follows: TGTGCCAGCAGTTCGGACAGGGGCCACGAGCAGTACTTC.